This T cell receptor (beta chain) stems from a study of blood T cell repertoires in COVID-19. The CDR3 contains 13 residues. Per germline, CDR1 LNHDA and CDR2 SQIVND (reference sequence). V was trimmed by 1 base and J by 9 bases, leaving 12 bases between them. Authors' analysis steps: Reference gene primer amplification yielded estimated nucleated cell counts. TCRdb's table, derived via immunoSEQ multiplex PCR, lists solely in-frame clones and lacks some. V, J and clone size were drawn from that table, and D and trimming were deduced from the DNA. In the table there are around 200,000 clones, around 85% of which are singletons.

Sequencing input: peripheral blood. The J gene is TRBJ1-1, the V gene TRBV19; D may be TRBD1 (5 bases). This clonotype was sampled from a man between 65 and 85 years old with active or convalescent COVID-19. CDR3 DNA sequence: TGTGCCAGTAGTATAGCCGGGGGGAAGAAAGCTTTCTTT. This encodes CASSIAGGKKAFF.